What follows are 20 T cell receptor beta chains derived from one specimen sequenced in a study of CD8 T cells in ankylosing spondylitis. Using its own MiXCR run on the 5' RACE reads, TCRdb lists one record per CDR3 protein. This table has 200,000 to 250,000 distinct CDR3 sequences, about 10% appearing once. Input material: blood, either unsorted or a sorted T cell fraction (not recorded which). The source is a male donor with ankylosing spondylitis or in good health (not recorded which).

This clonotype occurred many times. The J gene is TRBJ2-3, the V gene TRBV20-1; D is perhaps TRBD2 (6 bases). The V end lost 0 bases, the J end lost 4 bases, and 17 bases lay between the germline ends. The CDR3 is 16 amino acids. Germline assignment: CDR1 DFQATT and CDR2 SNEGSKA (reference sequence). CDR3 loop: CSARDQEGGYADTQYF. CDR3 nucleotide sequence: TGCAGTGCTAGAGATCAGGAGGGCGGGTACGCAGATACGCAGTATTTT.

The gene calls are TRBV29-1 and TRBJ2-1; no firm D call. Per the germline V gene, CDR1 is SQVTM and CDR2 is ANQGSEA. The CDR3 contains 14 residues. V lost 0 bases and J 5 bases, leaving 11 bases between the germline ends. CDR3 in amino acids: CSVEDLAVDNEQFF. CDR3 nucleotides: TGCAGCGTTGAAGATCTCGCGGTAGACAATGAGCAGTTCTTC.

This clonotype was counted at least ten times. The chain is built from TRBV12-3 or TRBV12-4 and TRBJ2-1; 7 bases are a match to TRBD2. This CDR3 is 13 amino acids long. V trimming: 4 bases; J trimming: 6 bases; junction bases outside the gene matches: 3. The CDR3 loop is CASSSWGGNEQFF. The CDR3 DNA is TGTGCCAGCAGTTCTTGGGGGGGCAATGAGCAGTTCTTC.

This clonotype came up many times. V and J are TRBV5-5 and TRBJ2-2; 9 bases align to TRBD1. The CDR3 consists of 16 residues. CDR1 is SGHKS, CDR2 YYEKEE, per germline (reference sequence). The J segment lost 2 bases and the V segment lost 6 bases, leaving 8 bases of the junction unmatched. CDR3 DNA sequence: TGTGCCAGCACCCTCGGACAGGGGCCTAACACCGGGGAGCTGTTTTTT. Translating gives CASTLGQGPNTGELFF.

The CDR3 loop is CASRGPGNIQYF. CDR3 nucleotide sequence: TGTGCCAGCCGAGGCCCCGGGAACATTCAGTACTTC. V is TRBV28 and J is TRBJ2-4; the D is unclear. The length of the CDR3 is 12 residues. The germline CDR1 and CDR2 sequences are MDHEN and SYDVKM. Trimming stripped 8 bases from V and 7 bases from J, with 12 bases between.

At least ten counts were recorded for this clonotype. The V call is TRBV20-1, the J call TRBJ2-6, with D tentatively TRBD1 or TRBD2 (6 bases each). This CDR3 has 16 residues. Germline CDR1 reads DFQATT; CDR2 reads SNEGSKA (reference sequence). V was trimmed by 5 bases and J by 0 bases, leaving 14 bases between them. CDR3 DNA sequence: TGCAGTGCTGCGGGACACTACAACTCTGGGGCCAACGTCCTGACTTTC. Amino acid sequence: CSAAGHYNSGANVLTF.

This CDR3 reads CASSPIAGRTGELFF. In DNA, the CDR3 is TGTGCCAGCAGCCCCATAGCGGGAAGGACCGGGGAGCTGTTTTTT. The rearrangement links TRBV13 to TRBJ2-2; 8 bases match TRBD2. CDR1 PRHDT and CDR2 FYEKMQ come from the germline V gene (reference sequence). The length of the CDR3 is 15 residues. V was clipped by 5 bases and J by 5 bases; unmatched bases: 7.

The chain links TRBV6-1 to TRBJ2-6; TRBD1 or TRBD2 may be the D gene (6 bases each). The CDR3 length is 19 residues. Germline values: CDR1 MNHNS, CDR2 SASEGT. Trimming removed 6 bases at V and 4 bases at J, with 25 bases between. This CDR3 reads CASSRRVRVGGAGANVLTF. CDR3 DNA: TGTGCCAGCAGCCGACGGGTGAGGGTGGGGGGCGCCGGGGCCAACGTCCTGACTTTC.

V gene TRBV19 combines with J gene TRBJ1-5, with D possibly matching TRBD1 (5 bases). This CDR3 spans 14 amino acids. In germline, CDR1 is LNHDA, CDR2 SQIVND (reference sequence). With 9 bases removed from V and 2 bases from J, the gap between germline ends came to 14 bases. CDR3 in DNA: TGTGCCAGCTCAGGGTCTAGGCGCAATCAGCCCCAGCATTTT. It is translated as CASSGSRRNQPQHF.

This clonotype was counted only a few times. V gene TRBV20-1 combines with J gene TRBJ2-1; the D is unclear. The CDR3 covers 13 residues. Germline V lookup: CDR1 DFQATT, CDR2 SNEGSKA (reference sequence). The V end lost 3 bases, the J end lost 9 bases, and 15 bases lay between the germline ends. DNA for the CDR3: TGCAGTGCTAGTTCGCCTAGGTGGTTTGAGCAGTTCTTC. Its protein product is CSASSPRWFEQFF.

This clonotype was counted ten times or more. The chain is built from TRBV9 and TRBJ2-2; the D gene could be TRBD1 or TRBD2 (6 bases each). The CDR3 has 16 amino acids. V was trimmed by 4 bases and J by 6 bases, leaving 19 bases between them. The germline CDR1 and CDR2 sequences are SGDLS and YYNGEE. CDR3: CASSPPGAIGAGELFF. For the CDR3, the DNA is TGTGCCAGCAGCCCCCCGGGGGCGATTGGTGCCGGGGAGCTGTTTTTT.

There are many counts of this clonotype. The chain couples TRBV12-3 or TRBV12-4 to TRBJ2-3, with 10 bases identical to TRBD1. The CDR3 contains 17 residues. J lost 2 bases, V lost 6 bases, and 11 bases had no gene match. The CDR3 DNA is TGTGCCAGCAGCAACCGTATAGGGACAGGGGCCACAGATACGCAGTATTTT. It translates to CASSNRIGTGATDTQYF.

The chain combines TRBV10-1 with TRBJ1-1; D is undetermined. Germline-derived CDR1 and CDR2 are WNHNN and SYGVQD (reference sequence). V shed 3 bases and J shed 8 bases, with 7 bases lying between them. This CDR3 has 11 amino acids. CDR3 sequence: CASSDHGEAFF. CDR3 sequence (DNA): TGCGCCAGCAGTGACCACGGAGAAGCTTTCTTT.

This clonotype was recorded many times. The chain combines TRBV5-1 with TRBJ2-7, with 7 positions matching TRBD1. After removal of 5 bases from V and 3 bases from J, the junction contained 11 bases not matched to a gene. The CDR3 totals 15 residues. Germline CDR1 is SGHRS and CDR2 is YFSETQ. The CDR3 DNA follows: TGCGCCAGCAGACAAGGGACAGAACACTTCTACGAGCAGTACTTC. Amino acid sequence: CASRQGTEHFYEQYF.

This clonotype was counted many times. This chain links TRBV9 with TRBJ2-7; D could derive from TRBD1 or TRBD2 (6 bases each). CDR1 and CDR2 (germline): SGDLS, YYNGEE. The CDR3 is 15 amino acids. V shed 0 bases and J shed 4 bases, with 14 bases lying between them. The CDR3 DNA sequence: TGTGCCAGCAGCGTAGATCAACGGGGGCCTTACGAGCAGTACTTC. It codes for CASSVDQRGPYEQYF. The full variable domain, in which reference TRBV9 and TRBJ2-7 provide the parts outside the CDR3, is DSGVTQTPKHLITATGQRVTLRCSPRSGDLSVYWYQQSLDQGLQFLIQYYNGEERAKGNILERFSAQQFPDLHSELNLSSLELGDSALYFCASSVDQRGPYEQYFGPGTRLTVT.

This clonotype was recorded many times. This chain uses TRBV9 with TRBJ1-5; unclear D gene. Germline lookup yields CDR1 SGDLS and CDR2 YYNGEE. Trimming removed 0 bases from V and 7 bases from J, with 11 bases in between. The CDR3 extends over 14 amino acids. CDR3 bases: TGTGCCAGCAGCGTAGAGGAGGGCCCCCAGCCCCAGCATTTT. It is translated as CASSVEEGPQPQHF.

The CDR3: CASSTGGDGNTIYF. The CDR3 DNA follows: TGTGCCAGCAGCACAGGGGGCGATGGAAACACCATATATTTT. V is TRBV2 and J is TRBJ1-3; 9 bases map to TRBD1. V shed 6 bases and J 3 bases; nucleotides not matched to a gene: 3. This CDR3 spans 14 amino acids. CDR1 is SNHLY and CDR2 is FYNNEI in the germline V gene.

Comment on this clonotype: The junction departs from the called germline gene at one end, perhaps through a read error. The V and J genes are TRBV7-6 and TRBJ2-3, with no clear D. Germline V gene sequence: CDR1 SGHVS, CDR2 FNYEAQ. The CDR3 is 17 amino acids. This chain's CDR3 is CASSLEWMGRSTDTQYF. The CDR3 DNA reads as TGTGCCAGCAGTTTAGAATGGATGGGCAGAAGCACAGATACGCAGTATTTT.

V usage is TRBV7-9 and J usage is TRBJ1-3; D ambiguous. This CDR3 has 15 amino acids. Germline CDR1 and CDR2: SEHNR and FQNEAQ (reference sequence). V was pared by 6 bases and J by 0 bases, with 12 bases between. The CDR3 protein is CASSPSGSSGNTIYF. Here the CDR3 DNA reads TGTGCCAGCAGTCCCAGTGGCAGCTCTGGAAACACCATATATTTT.

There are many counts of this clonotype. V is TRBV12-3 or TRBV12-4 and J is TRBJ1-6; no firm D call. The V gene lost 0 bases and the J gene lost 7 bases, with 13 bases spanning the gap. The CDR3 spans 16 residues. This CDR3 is CASSLAPSAKNSPLHF. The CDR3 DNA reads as TGTGCCAGCAGTTTAGCACCATCGGCGAAGAATTCACCCCTCCACTTT.